Here is one T cell receptor beta chain with its context. Its antigen remains unidentified. The data were taken from a study of shared clonotypes between healthy human individuals. About the research overall: Three plates each covered CD4 naive and memory; CD8 naive two, CD8 memory one.

This CDR3 region has 15 residues. Germline lookup yields CDR1 LGHNA and CDR2 YSLEER. The J segment lost 2 bases and the V segment lost 3 bases, leaving 3 bases of the junction unmatched. The protocol was immunoSEQ multiplex PCR, while the TCRdb copy is restricted to in-frame clones and leaves out a portion. The sample consists of around 1.9 million clones, just under 95% of them appearing once. Study-wide results and limits: Naive CD4 clonotypes were shared across several donors at 5% to 6%.

CD45RO-negative cells were positively selected for CCR7, leaving out terminally differentiated effector memory CD45RA+ cells. The material sequenced was naive CD8+ T cells from PBMCs. The rearrangement joins TRBV4-3 to TRBJ1-5; 8 bases match TRBD1. This sequence originates from a man aged 18 to 35 in good health. Some clones in this sample may be carry-over from other donors' samples. CDR3 nucleotides: TGCGCCAGCAGCCAGGACAGGGAGGGCAATCAGCCCCAGCATTTT. This encodes CASSQDREGNQPQHF.